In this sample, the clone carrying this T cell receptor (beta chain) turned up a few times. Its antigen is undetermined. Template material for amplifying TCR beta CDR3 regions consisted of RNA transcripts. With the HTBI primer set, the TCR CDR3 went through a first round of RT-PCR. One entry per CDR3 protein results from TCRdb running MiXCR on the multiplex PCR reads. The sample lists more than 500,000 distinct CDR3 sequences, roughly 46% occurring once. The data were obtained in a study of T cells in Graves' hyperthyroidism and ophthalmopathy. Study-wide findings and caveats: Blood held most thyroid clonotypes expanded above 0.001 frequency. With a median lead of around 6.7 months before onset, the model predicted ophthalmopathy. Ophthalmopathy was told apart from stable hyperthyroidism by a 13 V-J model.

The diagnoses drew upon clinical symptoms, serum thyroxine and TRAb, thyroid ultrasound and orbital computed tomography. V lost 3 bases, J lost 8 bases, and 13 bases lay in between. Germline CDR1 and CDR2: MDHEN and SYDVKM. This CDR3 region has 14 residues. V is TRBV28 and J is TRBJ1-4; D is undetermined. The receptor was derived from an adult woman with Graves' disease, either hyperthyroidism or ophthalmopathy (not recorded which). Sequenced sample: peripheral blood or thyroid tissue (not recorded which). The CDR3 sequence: CASSFVVGREKLFF. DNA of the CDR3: TGTGCCAGCAGTTTCGTCGTGGGTCGGGAAAAACTGTTTTTT. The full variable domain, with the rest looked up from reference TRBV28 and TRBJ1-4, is DVKVTQSSRYLVKRTGEKVFLECVQDMDHENMFWYRQDPGLGLRLIYFSYDVKMKEKGDIPEGYSVSREKKERFSLILESASTNQTSMYLCASSFVVGREKLFFGSGTQLSVL.